Reported below is one TCR beta chain. What it binds is unknown. This specimen belongs to a study of CD8 T cells in ankylosing spondylitis. The study, taken as a whole, reports: Reports of some motif variants in reactive arthritis synovial fluid and blood predate this one. Clones tied to disease were said to be significantly enriched in matched ankylosing spondylitis synovial fluid. The disease-linked clones had a CD8+ phenotype and low blood frequencies. A TCR beta motif of about eight highly homologous variants seemed to mark ankylosing spondylitis blood.

Using quantitative 5'-RACE with molecular barcodes, the authors made TCR beta libraries. Each CDR3 protein gets one entry after TCRdb re-called the 5' RACE reads with MiXCR. This repertoire shows 700,000 to 850,000 distinct CDR3 sequences, around 11% found once; its top ten account for around 0.51%. V was pared by 5 bases and J by 0 bases, with 8 bases between. The germline gives CDR1 LNHNV, CDR2 YYDKDF (reference sequence). This CDR3 contains 13 residues. The V call is TRBV15, the J call TRBJ2-7; D gene unclear. The sequenced sample consisted of blood, either unsorted or a sorted T cell fraction (not recorded which). This sequence was found in a male donor with ankylosing spondylitis. CDR3 in DNA: TGTGCCACCAGCTACGGCCCCTCCTACGAGCAGTACTTC. Protein: CATSYGPSYEQYF.